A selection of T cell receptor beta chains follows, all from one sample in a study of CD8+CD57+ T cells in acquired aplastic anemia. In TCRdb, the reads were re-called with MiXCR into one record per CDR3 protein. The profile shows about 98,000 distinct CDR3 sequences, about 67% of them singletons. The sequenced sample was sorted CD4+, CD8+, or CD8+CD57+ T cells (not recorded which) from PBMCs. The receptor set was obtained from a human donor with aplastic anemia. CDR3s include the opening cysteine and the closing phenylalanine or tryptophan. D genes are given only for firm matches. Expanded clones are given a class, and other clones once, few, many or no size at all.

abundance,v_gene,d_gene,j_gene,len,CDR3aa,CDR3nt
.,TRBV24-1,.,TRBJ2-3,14,CATSEAGPTDTQYF,TGTGCCACCAGTGAGGCAGGGCCGACAGATACGCAGTATTTT
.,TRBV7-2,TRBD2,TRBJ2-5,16,CASSYIIGAGVETQYF,TGTGCCAGCAGCTATATAATCGGCGCGGGAGTAGAGACCCAGTACTTC
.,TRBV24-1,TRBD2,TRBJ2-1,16,CATSARSGLEGNEQFF,TGTGCCACCAGTGCCCGATCCGGACTAGAGGGTAATGAGCAGTTCTTC
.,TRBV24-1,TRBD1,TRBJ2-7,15,CATSAWTGGYYEQYF,TGTGCCACCAGTGCCTGGACAGGGGGGTATTACGAGCAGTACTTC
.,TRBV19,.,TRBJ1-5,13,CASSIDLNQPQHF,TGTGCCAGTAGTATAGACCTCAATCAGCCCCAGCATTTT
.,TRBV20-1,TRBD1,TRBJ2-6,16,CSARDLWTGASNVLTF,TGCAGTGCTAGAGATCTCTGGACAGGAGCATCCAACGTCCTGACTTTC
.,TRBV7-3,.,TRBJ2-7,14,CASSLTGGGYEQYF,TGTGCCAGCAGCTTAACAGGGGGAGGCTACGAGCAGTACTTC
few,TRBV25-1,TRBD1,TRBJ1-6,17,CASSGTKGQGINSPLHF,TGTGCCAGCAGTGGCACAAAAGGACAGGGGATTAATTCACCCCTCCACTTT
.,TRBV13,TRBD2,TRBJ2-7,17,CASSSKGLAVSVNEQYF,TGTGCCAGCAGCTCGAAGGGGCTAGCGGTGAGCGTCAACGAGCAGTACTTC
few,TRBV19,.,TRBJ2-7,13,CASSIGATVEQYF,TGTGCCAGTAGTATAGGTGCGACGGTCGAGCAGTACTTC
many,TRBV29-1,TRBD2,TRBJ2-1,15,CSVLRAGFSINEQFF,TGCAGCGTTCTCCGAGCGGGGTTTTCAATCAATGAGCAGTTCTTC
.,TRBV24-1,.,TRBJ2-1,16,CATSDPGTENYNEEFF,TGTGCCACCAGTGACCCCGGGACCGAGAACTACAATGAGGAGTTCTTC
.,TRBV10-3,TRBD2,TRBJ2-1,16,CAISEGLAAPYNEQFF,TGTGCCATCAGTGAAGGACTAGCGGCTCCCTACAATGAGCAGTTCTTC